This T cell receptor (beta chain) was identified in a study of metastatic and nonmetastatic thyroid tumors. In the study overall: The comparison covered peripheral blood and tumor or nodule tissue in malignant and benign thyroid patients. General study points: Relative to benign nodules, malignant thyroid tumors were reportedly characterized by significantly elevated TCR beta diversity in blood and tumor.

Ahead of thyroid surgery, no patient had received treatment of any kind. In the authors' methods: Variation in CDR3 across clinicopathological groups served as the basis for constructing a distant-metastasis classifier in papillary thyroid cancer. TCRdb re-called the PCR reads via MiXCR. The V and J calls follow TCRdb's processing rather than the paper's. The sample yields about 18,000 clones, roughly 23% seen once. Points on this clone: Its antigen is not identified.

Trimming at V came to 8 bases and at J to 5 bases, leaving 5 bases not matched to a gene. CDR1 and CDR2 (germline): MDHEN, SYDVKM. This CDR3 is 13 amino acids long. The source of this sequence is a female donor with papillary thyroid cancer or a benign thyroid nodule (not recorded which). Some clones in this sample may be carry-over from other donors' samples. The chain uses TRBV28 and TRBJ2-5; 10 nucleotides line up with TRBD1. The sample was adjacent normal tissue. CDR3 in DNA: TGTGCCAGCGCCGGACAGGGGGGGGAGACCCAGTACTTC. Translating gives CASAGQGGETQYF.